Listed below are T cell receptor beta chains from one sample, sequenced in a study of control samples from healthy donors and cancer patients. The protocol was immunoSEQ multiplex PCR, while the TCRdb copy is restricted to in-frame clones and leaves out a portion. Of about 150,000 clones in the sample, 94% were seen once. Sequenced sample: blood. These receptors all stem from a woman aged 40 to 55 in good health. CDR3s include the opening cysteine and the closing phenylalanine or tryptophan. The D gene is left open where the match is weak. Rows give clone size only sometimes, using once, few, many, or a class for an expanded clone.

CDR3aa: CASSRTVRGPYGYTF
CDR3nt: TGTGCCAGCAGCAGAACGGTCCGGGGCCCCTATGGCTACACCTTC
v_gene: TRBV6-5
abundance: .
d_gene: .
j_gene: TRBJ1-2

CDR3aa: CASSLIALGSSYEQYF
CDR3nt: TGTGCCAGCAGCTTAATCGCTTTGGGGAGCTCCTACGAGCAGTACTTC
v_gene: TRBV11-1
abundance: .
d_gene: .
j_gene: TRBJ2-7

CDR3aa: CASSPGVVGANVLTF
CDR3nt: TGCGCCAGCAGCCCCGGGGTCGTAGGGGCCAACGTCCTGACTTTC
v_gene: TRBV4-3
abundance: .
d_gene: .
j_gene: TRBJ2-6

CDR3aa: CASSLVGTDTQYF
CDR3nt: TGTGCCAGCAGCTTAGTAGGGACAGATACGCAGTATTTT
v_gene: TRBV7-2
abundance: .
d_gene: .
j_gene: TRBJ2-3

CDR3aa: CASSQTGPTYEQYF
CDR3nt: TGTGCCAGCAGCCAAACCGGGCCGACCTACGAGCAGTACTTC
v_gene: TRBV3-1/TRBV3-2
abundance: .
d_gene: .
j_gene: TRBJ2-7

CDR3aa: CASSTGGDNEQFF
CDR3nt: TGTGCCAGCAGCACAGGGGGCGACAATGAGCAGTTCTTC
v_gene: TRBV7-6
abundance: .
d_gene: TRBD1
j_gene: TRBJ2-1

CDR3aa: CSANSRYGYTF
CDR3nt: TGCAGTGCCAACTCACGCTATGGCTACACCTTC
v_gene: TRBV20-1
abundance: .
d_gene: .
j_gene: TRBJ1-2

CDR3aa: CASSLDGGREETQYF
CDR3nt: TGCGCCAGCAGCTTGGATGGGGGGCGCGAAGAGACCCAGTACTTC
v_gene: TRBV5-1
abundance: .
d_gene: .
j_gene: TRBJ2-5

CDR3aa: CSVGSSYEQYF
CDR3nt: TGCAGTGTCGGGAGCTCCTACGAGCAGTACTTC
v_gene: TRBV20-1
abundance: .
d_gene: .
j_gene: TRBJ2-7

CDR3aa: CASSPPRGIGSYNEQFF
CDR3nt: TGTGCCAGCAGCCCCCCCAGGGGGATTGGATCCTACAATGAGCAGTTCTTC
v_gene: TRBV3-1/TRBV3-2
abundance: .
d_gene: TRBD1
j_gene: TRBJ2-1

CDR3aa: CASSGIEQFF
CDR3nt: TGTGCCAGCAGCGGAATTGAGCAGTTCTTC
v_gene: TRBV9
abundance: .
d_gene: .
j_gene: TRBJ2-1

CDR3aa: CASRPTGNTEAFF
CDR3nt: TGTGCCAGCAGACCGACAGGGAACACTGAAGCTTTCTTT
v_gene: TRBV27
abundance: .
d_gene: .
j_gene: TRBJ1-1

CDR3aa: CASSRGVGSGILNEQFF
CDR3nt: TGTGCCAGCAGCCGAGGAGTGGGTAGCGGGATCCTCAATGAGCAGTTCTTC
v_gene: TRBV7-9
abundance: .
d_gene: TRBD2
j_gene: TRBJ2-1

CDR3aa: CASSPKGHSYEQYF
CDR3nt: TGTGCCAGCTCACCCAAGGGACACTCCTACGAGCAGTACTTC
v_gene: TRBV18
abundance: .
d_gene: .
j_gene: TRBJ2-7

CDR3aa: CASSLADRDSNQPQHF
CDR3nt: TGTGCCAGCAGCTTAGCGGACAGGGACAGCAATCAGCCCCAGCATTTT
v_gene: TRBV7-9
abundance: .
d_gene: TRBD1
j_gene: TRBJ1-5

CDR3aa: CASSTRLAGGRSTDTQYF
CDR3nt: TGCGCCAGCAGCACCCGACTAGCGGGGGGGCGATCCACAGATACGCAGTATTTT
v_gene: TRBV4-3
abundance: .
d_gene: TRBD2
j_gene: TRBJ2-3

CDR3aa: CASSLGIPNQPQHF
CDR3nt: TGTGCCAGCAGCTTAGGGATCCCCAATCAGCCCCAGCATTTT
v_gene: TRBV7-9
abundance: few
d_gene: .
j_gene: TRBJ1-5

CDR3aa: CASRQRLTNEQFF
CDR3nt: TGTGCCAGCAGGCAAAGACTTACCAATGAGCAGTTCTTC
v_gene: TRBV27
abundance: .
d_gene: .
j_gene: TRBJ2-1

CDR3aa: CASSSSLQIYGYTF
CDR3nt: TGTGCCAGCAGCTCGAGCTTACAAATTTATGGCTACACCTTC
v_gene: TRBV7-9
abundance: few
d_gene: .
j_gene: TRBJ1-2

CDR3aa: CASSPSTGGYGYTF
CDR3nt: TGTGCCAGCAGTCCGTCGACAGGGGGCTATGGCTACACCTTC
v_gene: TRBV7-2
abundance: .
d_gene: TRBD1
j_gene: TRBJ1-2

CDR3aa: CASSSDPHSPLHF
CDR3nt: TGTGCCAGCAGTTCGGACCCCCATTCACCCCTCCACTTT
v_gene: TRBV6-5
abundance: .
d_gene: .
j_gene: TRBJ1-6

CDR3aa: CASKPSPAPGGTNSPLHF
CDR3nt: TGCGCCAGCAAGCCGTCTCCGGCACCAGGGGGGACTAATTCACCCCTCCACTTT
v_gene: TRBV5-1
abundance: .
d_gene: TRBD1
j_gene: TRBJ1-6

CDR3aa: CASSTPDRGQAGYTF
CDR3nt: TGTGCCAGCAGCACCCCGGACAGAGGGCAGGCGGGCTACACCTTC
v_gene: TRBV7-2
abundance: .
d_gene: .
j_gene: TRBJ1-2

CDR3aa: CASSLSSGSTDTQYF
CDR3nt: TGTGCCAGCAGCTTATCCAGCGGTAGCACAGATACGCAGTATTTT
v_gene: TRBV7-9
abundance: .
d_gene: .
j_gene: TRBJ2-3

CDR3aa: CASSLDTQYF
CDR3nt: TGTGCCAGCAGCTTAGATACCCAGTACTTC
v_gene: TRBV7-9
abundance: .
d_gene: .
j_gene: TRBJ2-5

CDR3aa: CASSSRRSSGDSYEQYF
CDR3nt: TGTGCCAGCAGTAGCCGGCGATCATCAGGGGACTCCTACGAGCAGTACTTC
v_gene: TRBV6-2/TRBV6-3
abundance: .
d_gene: .
j_gene: TRBJ2-7

CDR3aa: CASSESRQGSYGYTF
CDR3nt: TGTGCCAGCAGTGAGTCGAGACAGGGGAGCTATGGCTACACCTTC
v_gene: TRBV2
abundance: .
d_gene: TRBD1
j_gene: TRBJ1-2

CDR3aa: CASSLVPRGANGYTF
CDR3nt: TGCGCCAGCAGCTTGGTCCCTCGGGGGGCGAATGGCTACACCTTC
v_gene: TRBV5-1
abundance: .
d_gene: .
j_gene: TRBJ1-2

CDR3aa: CASRNWGNQPQHF
CDR3nt: TGTGCCAGTCGTAATTGGGGGAATCAGCCCCAGCATTTT
v_gene: TRBV19
abundance: .
d_gene: .
j_gene: TRBJ1-5

CDR3aa: CASSQAGAWNTGELFF
CDR3nt: TGTGCCAGCAGCCAGGCGGGGGCCTGGAACACCGGGGAGCTGTTTTTT
v_gene: TRBV4-2
abundance: .
d_gene: .
j_gene: TRBJ2-2

CDR3aa: CASSGPTGLAKNIQYF
CDR3nt: TGTGCCAGCAGTGGACCGACGGGCCTAGCCAAAAACATTCAGTACTTC
v_gene: TRBV25-1
abundance: .
d_gene: .
j_gene: TRBJ2-4

CDR3aa: CASSLAGAGIQPQHF
CDR3nt: TGTGCCAGCAGCTTAGCGGGGGCAGGGATCCAGCCCCAGCATTTT
v_gene: TRBV7-9
abundance: .
d_gene: .
j_gene: TRBJ1-5

CDR3aa: CASSLVGDSSGNTIYF
CDR3nt: TGTGCCAGCAGCTTAGTAGGGGACAGCTCTGGAAACACCATATATTTT
v_gene: TRBV7-2
abundance: .
d_gene: TRBD1
j_gene: TRBJ1-3

CDR3aa: CASSRTQGAGELFF
CDR3nt: TGTGCCAGTAGTAGGACCCAGGGTGCCGGGGAGCTGTTTTTT
v_gene: TRBV19
abundance: .
d_gene: .
j_gene: TRBJ2-2

CDR3aa: CASSQDPGYTEAFF
CDR3nt: TGCGCCAGCAGCCAAGACCCCGGTTACACTGAAGCTTTCTTT
v_gene: TRBV4-3
abundance: .
d_gene: .
j_gene: TRBJ1-1

CDR3aa: CATSDSTGLGYTF
CDR3nt: TGTGCCACGTCAGACTCGACAGGGTTGGGCTACACCTTC
v_gene: TRBV24-1
abundance: .
d_gene: TRBD1
j_gene: TRBJ1-2

CDR3aa: CASSLEGTTNEKLFF
CDR3nt: TGCGCCAGCAGCTTGGAGGGCACAACTAATGAAAAACTGTTTTTT
v_gene: TRBV5-1
abundance: once
d_gene: .
j_gene: TRBJ1-4

CDR3aa: CAISAIADTDTQYF
CDR3nt: TGTGCCATCAGCGCAATAGCGGACACAGATACGCAGTATTTT
v_gene: TRBV10-3
abundance: .
d_gene: .
j_gene: TRBJ2-3

CDR3aa: CASSLGPTGLSRWDTQYF
CDR3nt: TGTGCCAGCAGCTTAGGTCCCACCGGCCTTTCAAGATGGGATACGCAGTATTTT
v_gene: TRBV11-2
abundance: .
d_gene: .
j_gene: TRBJ2-3